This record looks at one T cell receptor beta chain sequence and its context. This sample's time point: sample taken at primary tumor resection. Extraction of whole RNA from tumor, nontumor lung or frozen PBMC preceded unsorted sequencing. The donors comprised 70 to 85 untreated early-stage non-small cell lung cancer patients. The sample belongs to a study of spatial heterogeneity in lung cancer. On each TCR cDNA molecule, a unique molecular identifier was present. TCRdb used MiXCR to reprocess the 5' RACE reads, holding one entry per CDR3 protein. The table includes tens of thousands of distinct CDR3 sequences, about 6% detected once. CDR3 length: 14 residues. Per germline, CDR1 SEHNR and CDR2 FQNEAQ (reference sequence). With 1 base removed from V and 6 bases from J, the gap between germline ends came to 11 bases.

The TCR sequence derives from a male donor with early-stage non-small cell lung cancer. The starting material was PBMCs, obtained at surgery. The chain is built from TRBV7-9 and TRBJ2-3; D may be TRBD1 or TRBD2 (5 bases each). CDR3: CASSLEAGSDTQYF. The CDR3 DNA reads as TGTGCCAGCAGCTTAGAGGCAGGGAGCGATACGCAGTATTTT.